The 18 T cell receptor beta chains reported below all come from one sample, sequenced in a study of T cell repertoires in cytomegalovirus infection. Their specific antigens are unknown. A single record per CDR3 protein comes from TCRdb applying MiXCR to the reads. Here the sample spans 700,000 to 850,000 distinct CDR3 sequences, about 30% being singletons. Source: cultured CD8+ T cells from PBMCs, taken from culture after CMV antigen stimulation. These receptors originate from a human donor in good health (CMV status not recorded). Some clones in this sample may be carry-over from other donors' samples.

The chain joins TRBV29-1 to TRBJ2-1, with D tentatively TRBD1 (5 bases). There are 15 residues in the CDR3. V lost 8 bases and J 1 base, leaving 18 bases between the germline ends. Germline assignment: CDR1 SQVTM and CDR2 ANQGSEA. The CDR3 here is CSFSAKQGSYNEQFF. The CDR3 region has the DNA TGCAGCTTCTCAGCGAAGCAGGGTTCCTACAATGAGCAGTTCTTC.

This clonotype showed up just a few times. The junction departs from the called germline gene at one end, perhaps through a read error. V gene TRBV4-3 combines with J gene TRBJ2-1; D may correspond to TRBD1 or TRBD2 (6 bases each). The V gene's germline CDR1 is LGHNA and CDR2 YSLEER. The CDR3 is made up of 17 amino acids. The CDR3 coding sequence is TGCGCCAGCAGCCAAGATTTCGGAGGGATTGGGGACAATCAGCAGTTCTTC. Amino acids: CASSQDFGGIGDNQQFF.

CDR3 sequence reads: CASSPPMRGNQETQYF. Written as DNA, the CDR3 is TGTGCCAGCAGCCCCCCTATGCGGGGGAACCAAGAGACCCAGTACTTC. The chain joins TRBV7-9 to TRBJ2-5, with TRBD2 matching over 7 bases. This CDR3 has 16 amino acids. The V and J ends lost 5 bases and 0 bases, in that order; junction bases with no gene match: 9. Per germline, CDR1 SEHNR and CDR2 FQNEAQ (reference sequence).

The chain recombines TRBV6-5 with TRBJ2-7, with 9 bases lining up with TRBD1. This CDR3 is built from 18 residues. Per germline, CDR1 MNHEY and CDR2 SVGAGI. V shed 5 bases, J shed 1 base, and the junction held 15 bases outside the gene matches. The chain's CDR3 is CASSKGQGKGGVSYEQYV. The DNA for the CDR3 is TGTGCCAGCAGTAAGGGACAGGGAAAAGGAGGGGTATCCTACGAGCAGTACGTC.

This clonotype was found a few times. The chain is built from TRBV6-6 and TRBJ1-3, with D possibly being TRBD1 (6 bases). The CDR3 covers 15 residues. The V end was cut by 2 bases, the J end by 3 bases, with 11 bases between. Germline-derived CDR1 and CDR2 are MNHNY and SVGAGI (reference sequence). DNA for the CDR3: TGTGCCAGCAGTTACGGGGGCGGGGATGGAAACACCATATATTTT. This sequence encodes CASSYGGGDGNTIYF.

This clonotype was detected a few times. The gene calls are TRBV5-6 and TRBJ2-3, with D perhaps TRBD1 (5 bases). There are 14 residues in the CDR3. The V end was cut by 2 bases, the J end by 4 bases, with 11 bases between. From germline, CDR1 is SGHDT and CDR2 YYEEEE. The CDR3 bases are TGTGCCAGCAGCTTAGGGGCTAGGGCAGATACGCAGTATTTT. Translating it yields CASSLGARADTQYF.

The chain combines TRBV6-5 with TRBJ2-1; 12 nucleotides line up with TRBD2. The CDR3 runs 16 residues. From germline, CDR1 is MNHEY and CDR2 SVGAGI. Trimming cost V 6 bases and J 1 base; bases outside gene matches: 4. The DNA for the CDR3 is TGTGCCAGCAGGAGTACTAGCGGGGGGTCCTACAATGAGCAGTTCTTC. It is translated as CASRSTSGGSYNEQFF.

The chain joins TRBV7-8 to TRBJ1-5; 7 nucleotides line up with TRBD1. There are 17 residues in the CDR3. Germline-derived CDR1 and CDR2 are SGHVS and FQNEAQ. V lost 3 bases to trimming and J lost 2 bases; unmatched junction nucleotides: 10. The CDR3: CASSFGTVSYGNQPQHF. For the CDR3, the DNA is TGTGCCAGCAGCTTCGGGACAGTCTCTTACGGCAATCAGCCCCAGCATTTT.

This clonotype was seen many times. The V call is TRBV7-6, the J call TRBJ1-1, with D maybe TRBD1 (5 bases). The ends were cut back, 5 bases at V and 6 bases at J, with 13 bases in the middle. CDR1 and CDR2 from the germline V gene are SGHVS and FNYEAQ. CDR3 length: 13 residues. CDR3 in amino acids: CASSPPGGPEAFF. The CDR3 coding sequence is TGTGCCAGCAGCCCCCCCGGGGGACCTGAAGCTTTCTTT.

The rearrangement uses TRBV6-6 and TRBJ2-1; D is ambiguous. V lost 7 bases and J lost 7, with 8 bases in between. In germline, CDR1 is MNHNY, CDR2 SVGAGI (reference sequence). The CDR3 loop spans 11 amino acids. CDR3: CASTWGNEQFF. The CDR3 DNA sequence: TGTGCCAGCACGTGGGGAAATGAGCAGTTCTTC.

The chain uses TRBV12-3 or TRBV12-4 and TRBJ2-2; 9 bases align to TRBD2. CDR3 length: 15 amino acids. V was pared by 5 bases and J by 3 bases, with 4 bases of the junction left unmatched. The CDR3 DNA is TGTGCCAGCAGTCCCAAGCGGGGGGACACCGGGGAGCTGTTTTTT. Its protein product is CASSPKRGDTGELFF.

Here the CDR3 reads CASSQDTGSSYNEQFF. In DNA form, the CDR3 reads TGCGCCAGCAGCCAGGACACAGGGAGCTCCTACAATGAGCAGTTCTTC. The gene calls are TRBV4-1 and TRBJ2-1; D possibly corresponds to TRBD1 (6 bases). The CDR3 extends over 16 amino acids. In germline, CDR1 is MGHRA, CDR2 YSYEKL. V shed 3 bases and J shed 0 bases, with 12 bases lying between them.

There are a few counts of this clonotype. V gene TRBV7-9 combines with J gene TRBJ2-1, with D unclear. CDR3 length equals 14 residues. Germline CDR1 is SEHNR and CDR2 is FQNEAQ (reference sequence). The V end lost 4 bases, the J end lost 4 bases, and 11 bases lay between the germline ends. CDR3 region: CASSSIDLYNEQFF. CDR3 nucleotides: TGTGCCAGCAGCTCGATCGACCTATACAATGAGCAGTTCTTC.

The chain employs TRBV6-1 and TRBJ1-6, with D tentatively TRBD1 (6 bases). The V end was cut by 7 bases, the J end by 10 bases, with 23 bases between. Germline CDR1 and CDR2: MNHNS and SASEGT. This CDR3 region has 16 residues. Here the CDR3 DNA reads TGTGCCAGCACCGAATGGGGGCCAGTAGATGTATCACCCCTCCACTTT. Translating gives CASTEWGPVDVSPLHF.

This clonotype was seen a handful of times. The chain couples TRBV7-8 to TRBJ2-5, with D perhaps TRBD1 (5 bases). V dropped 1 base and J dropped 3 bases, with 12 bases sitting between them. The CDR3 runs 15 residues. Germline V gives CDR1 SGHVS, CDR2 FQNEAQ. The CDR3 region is CASSLVETAKETQYF. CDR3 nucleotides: TGTGCCAGCAGCTTAGTAGAGACAGCCAAAGAGACCCAGTACTTC.

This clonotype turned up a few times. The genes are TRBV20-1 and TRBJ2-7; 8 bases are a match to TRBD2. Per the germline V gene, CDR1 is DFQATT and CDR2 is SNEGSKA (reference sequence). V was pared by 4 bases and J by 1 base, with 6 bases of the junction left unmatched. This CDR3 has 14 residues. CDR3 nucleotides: TGCAGTGCTATCGGGGGGGCTAAGTCCTACGAGCAGTACTTC. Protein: CSAIGGAKSYEQYF.

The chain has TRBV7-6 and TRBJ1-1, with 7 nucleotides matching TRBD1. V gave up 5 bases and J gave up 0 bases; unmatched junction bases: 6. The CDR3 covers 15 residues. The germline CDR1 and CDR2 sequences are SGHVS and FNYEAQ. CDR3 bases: TGTGCCAGCAGCCACGACAGGGAGATGAACACTGAAGCTTTCTTT. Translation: CASSHDREMNTEAFF.

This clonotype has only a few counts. The CDR3 spells CASSEGGPGELFF. The CDR3, as DNA: TGTGCCAGCAGTGAAGGAGGGCCCGGGGAGCTGTTTTTT. The chain has TRBV6-1 and TRBJ2-2, with D perhaps matching TRBD2 (5 bases). CDR3 size: 13 residues. The germline V gene has CDR1 MNHNS and CDR2 SASEGT. Trimming stripped 1 base from V and 6 bases from J, with 6 bases between.